Following are 20 T cell receptor beta chains from one sample sequenced in a study of cytomegalovirus exposure and HLA in healthy donors. PCR involved 60 Vbeta and 13 Jbeta primers. Repertoires were generated with immunoSEQ multiplex PCR, while TCRdb's copy carries only in-frame clones and drops some. The sample includes 110,000 to 150,000 clones, 70% to 75% of them seen just once. Sequenced: PBMCs. The receptors shown here come from a human donor in good health.

The chain has TRBV4-1 and TRBJ2-1; 11 bases align to TRBD2. Germline CDR1 and CDR2: MGHRA and YSYEKL. J lost 8 bases, V lost 4 bases, and 13 bases had no gene match. The length of the CDR3 is 17 residues. The CDR3: CASSPYSGRAGPDEQFF. The CDR3 DNA sequence: TGCGCCAGCAGCCCATATAGCGGGAGGGCGGGCCCCGATGAGCAGTTCTTC.

The chain combines TRBV4-1 with TRBJ1-4; maybe TRBD1 (6 bases). CDR1 and CDR2 (germline): MGHRA, YSYEKL. V gave up 0 bases and J gave up 8 bases, with 16 bases separating them. The CDR3 runs to 16 residues. The CDR3 nucleotides are TGCGCCAGCAGCCAAGATCCCCCAGGGCAGGGGGAAAAACTGTTTTTT. Translated: CASSQDPPGQGEKLFF.

The genes are TRBV25-1 and TRBJ2-3; D gene unclear. The CDR3 has 12 amino acids. Trimming left V 2 bases short and J 5 bases short, with 5 bases between. CDR1 is MGHDK, CDR2 SYGVNS, per germline. The CDR3 DNA is TGTGCCAGCAGTGAACGGAGAGATACGCAGTATTTT. Protein sequence: CASSERRDTQYF.

This chain connects TRBV19 to TRBJ2-7; TRBD1 aligns across 11 bases. The CDR3 runs to 15 residues. Looked up from germline, CDR1 is LNHDA and CDR2 is SQIVND (reference sequence). V was clipped by 4 bases and J by 2 bases; unmatched bases: 4. CDR3 in amino acids: CASSTGTGGTYEQYF. DNA for the CDR3: TGTGCCAGTAGTACTGGGACAGGGGGAACCTACGAGCAGTACTTC.

The rearrangement uses TRBV7-6 and TRBJ1-5; no clear D gene. Trimming removed 1 base from V and 0 bases from J, with 7 bases in between. Germline V gene lookup returns CDR1 SGHVS and CDR2 FNYEAQ. CDR3 length: 15 amino acids. CDR3 DNA: TGTGCCAGCAGCTTAGGGCAGTATAGCAATCAGCCCCAGCATTTT. It specifies CASSLGQYSNQPQHF.

V is TRBV7-8 and J is TRBJ1-1, with 7 nucleotides matching TRBD1. The CDR3 consists of 14 residues. Per the germline V gene, CDR1 is SGHVS and CDR2 is FQNEAQ. J was trimmed by 7 bases and V by 1 base; bases with no gene match: 6. The CDR3 DNA follows: TGTGCCAGCAGCTTAGAGGGGGCCCTACGTGAAGCTTTCTTT. Its translation: CASSLEGALREAFF.

This clone was observed a handful of times. The chain links TRBV28 to TRBJ2-5, with 9 bases lining up with TRBD2. The end of the DNA is better explained by TRBJ2-7, so the J call may be wrong. Germline V gives CDR1 MDHEN, CDR2 SYDVKM. The CDR3 contains 15 residues. CDR3 loop: CASSRAGGSGSEQYF. For the CDR3, the DNA is TGTGCCAGCAGTCGAGCGGGGGGCTCAGGAAGCGAGCAGTACTTC.

This clone has just one count. CDR3: CASSPGVVYSNQPQHF. Written as DNA, the CDR3 is TGTGCCAGTAGCCCCGGGGTGGTTTATAGCAATCAGCCCCAGCATTTT. The rearrangement links TRBV19 to TRBJ1-5, with D unresolved. The CDR3 spans 16 residues. Between the trimmed V and J ends, which lost 6 bases and 0 bases, there was a span of 15 bases. Germline V gene sequence: CDR1 LNHDA, CDR2 SQIVND (reference sequence).

The V call is TRBV5-1, the J call TRBJ1-1; 7 positions agree with TRBD1. CDR1 is SGHRS and CDR2 is YFSETQ in the germline V gene. The CDR3 is 15 residues long. V lost 4 bases, J lost 3 bases, and 9 bases stayed unmatched. The CDR3 region is CASSQSQGSYTEAFF. DNA of the CDR3: TGCGCCAGCAGCCAATCACAGGGGTCGTACACTGAAGCTTTCTTT.

In the case of this clone: The junction departs from germline at one end; a sequencing error may be responsible. This chain links TRBV7-9 with TRBJ2-1; 10 nucleotides match TRBD2. Looked up from germline, CDR1 is SEHNR and CDR2 is FQNEAQ (reference sequence). The CDR3 runs 13 residues. Written as DNA, the CDR3 is TGTTCCAGCAGCTTTAGCGGGAGGAATGAGCAGTTCTTC. It encodes CSSSFSGRNEQFF. The full variable domain, in which reference TRBV7-9 and TRBJ2-1 provide the parts outside the CDR3, is DTGVSQNPRHKITKRGQNVTFRCDPISEHNRLYWYRQTLGQGPEFLTYFQNEAQLEKSRLLSDRFSAERPKGSFSTLEIQRTEQGDSAMYLCSSSFSGRNEQFFGPGTRLTVL.

The V call is TRBV5-1, the J call TRBJ2-3; 9 bases line up with TRBD1. The CDR3 has 19 residues. V shed 4 bases, J shed 3 bases, and the junction held 18 bases outside the gene matches. CDR1 and CDR2 from the germline V gene are SGHRS and YFSETQ. The CDR3 sequence is CASSAGIGAGTGLTDTQYF. Here the CDR3 DNA reads TGCGCCAGCAGCGCTGGTATTGGGGCCGGGACAGGGTTAACAGATACGCAGTATTTT.

The chain recombines TRBV5-1 with TRBJ2-7; possibly TRBD1 for D (6 bases). In germline, CDR1 is SGHRS, CDR2 YFSETQ. Trimming shortened V by 3 bases and J by 2 bases, and 15 bases separated the two germline ends. The CDR3 is 15 residues long. The CDR3 bases are TGCGCCAGCAGCTCGGGGAACAGGGTCACCTACGAGCAGTACTTC. This encodes CASSSGNRVTYEQYF.

The rearrangement links TRBV25-1 to TRBJ1-2, with D tentatively TRBD1 (5 bases). This CDR3 is built from 17 residues. Trimming cost V 1 base and J 3 bases, with 18 bases left between them. Germline-derived CDR1 and CDR2 are MGHDK and SYGVNS. CDR3 coding DNA: TGTGCCAGCAGTGAATCAACGACAGTATCCCCCCACTATGGCTACACCTTC. Encoded protein: CASSESTTVSPHYGYTF.

DNA for the CDR3: TGTGCCAGCAGCAGGGACAGGGAAGACCCCGAGCAGTACTTC. Encoded protein: CASSRDREDPEQYF. This chain uses TRBV21-1 with TRBJ2-7; the DNA was not compared with TRBD1, the D call given in the table. TRBV21-1 is reported as a pseudogene. The CDR3 runs 14 residues.

This rearrangement joins TRBV29-1 to TRBJ2-1; 7 positions match TRBD1. This CDR3 comprises 14 residues. The ends lost 0 bases at V and 3 bases at J; junction bases unmatched: 2. Per germline, CDR1 SQVTM and CDR2 ANQGSEA. As DNA, the CDR3 is TGCAGCGTTGAAGATTGGGACAGCTACAATGAGCAGTTCTTC. It codes for CSVEDWDSYNEQFF.

The J gene is TRBJ2-3, the V gene TRBV29-1; 11 nucleotides line up with TRBD2. The CDR3 sequence is 15 residues long. Germline loops: CDR1 SQVTM, CDR2 ANQGSEA. J gave up 6 bases and V 3 bases, and 8 bases lay outside the gene matches. Here the CDR3 reads CSVDLGASGRDTQYF. The CDR3 nucleotides are TGCAGCGTTGACCTTGGGGCTAGCGGGAGGGATACGCAGTATTTT.

This clone was seen once. V and J are TRBV18 and TRBJ1-2, with 7 bases lining up with TRBD1. V gave up 6 bases and J gave up 8 bases; unmatched junction bases: 15. The CDR3 sequence is 15 residues long. CDR1 is KGHSH and CDR2 is LQKENI in the germline V gene. The CDR3 sequence is CASSQGDRARWGYTF. The CDR3 DNA reads TGTGCCAGCTCCCAGGGAGACAGGGCGAGGTGGGGCTACACCTTC.

Written as DNA, the CDR3 is TGTGCCAGCAGCTTAGGCCGAGTATTGGGGCTTGATGGCTACACCTTC. It encodes CASSLGRVLGLDGYTF. J is TRBJ1-2 and V is TRBV13, with D possibly being TRBD1 (5 bases). Germline assignment: CDR1 PRHDT and CDR2 FYEKMQ (reference sequence). Trimming took off 0 bases at V and 6 bases at J, with 17 bases between the two ends. This CDR3 is 16 amino acids long. The full variable domain, in which reference TRBV13 and TRBJ1-2 provide the parts outside the CDR3, is AAGVIQSPRHLIKEKRETATLKCYPIPRHDTVYWYQQGPGQDPQFLISFYEKMQSDKGSIPDRFSAQQFSDYHSELNMSSLELGDSALYFCASSLGRVLGLDGYTFGSGTRLTVV.

This clone was found once. The chain links TRBV2 to TRBJ2-4; 11 nucleotides line up with TRBD2. V trimming: 8 bases; J trimming: 6 bases; junction bases outside the gene matches: 18. The CDR3 covers 18 residues. Germline V CDR1 and CDR2: SNHLY, FYNNEI. DNA of the CDR3: TGTGCCAGCGTGGGACTAGCGGAGGCCCGGCGTGTGAGAAACATTCAGTACTTC. It is translated as CASVGLAEARRVRNIQYF. Filled out from reference TRBV2 and TRBJ2-4, the complete variable domain reads EPEVTQTPSHQVTQMGQEVILRCVPISNHLYFYWYRQILGQKVEFLVSFYNNEISEKSEIFDDQFSVERPDGSNFTLKIRSTKLEDSAMYFCASVGLAEARRVRNIQYFGAGTRLSVL.

The V gene is TRBV5-5, the J gene TRBJ1-2; 10 nucleotides align to TRBD1. The ends lost 4 bases at V and 3 bases at J; junction bases unmatched: 6. The CDR3 has 15 residues. Per the germline V gene, CDR1 is SGHKS and CDR2 is YYEKEE (reference sequence). CDR3 amino acids: CASSPTGTGDYGYTF. CDR3 in DNA: TGTGCCAGCAGCCCGACCGGGACAGGGGACTATGGCTACACCTTC.